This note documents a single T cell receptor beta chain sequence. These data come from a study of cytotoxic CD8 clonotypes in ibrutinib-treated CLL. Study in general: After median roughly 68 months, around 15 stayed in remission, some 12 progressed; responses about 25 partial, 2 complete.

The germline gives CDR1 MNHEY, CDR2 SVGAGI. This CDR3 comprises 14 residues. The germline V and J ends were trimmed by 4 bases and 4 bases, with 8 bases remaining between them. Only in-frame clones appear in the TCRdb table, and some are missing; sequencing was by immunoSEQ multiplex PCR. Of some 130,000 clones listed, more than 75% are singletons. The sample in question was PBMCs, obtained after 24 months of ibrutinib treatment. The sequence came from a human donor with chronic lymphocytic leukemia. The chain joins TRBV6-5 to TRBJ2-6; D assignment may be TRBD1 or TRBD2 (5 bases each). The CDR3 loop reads CASSSGLGANVLTF. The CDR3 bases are TGTGCCAGCAGTTCGGGGCTCGGGGCCAACGTCCTGACTTTC.